These 10 T cell receptor beta chains were sequenced from one sample in a study of identical twins. Via MiXCR, TCRdb re-called the 5' RACE reads, giving one row per CDR3 protein. The sample shows a few hundred thousand distinct CDR3 sequences, approximately 8.3% of them seen only once. The data were also submitted as part of a second study, on yellow fever vaccine responses in identical twins.

Sample: CD8+ T cells sorted from blood. Every receptor here comes from a woman in her late teens or twenties in good health.

The chain is built from TRBV20-1 and TRBJ2-7; 9 nucleotides line up with TRBD1. After removal of 0 bases from V and 4 bases from J, the junction contained 4 bases not matched to a gene. CDR1 and CDR2 (germline): DFQATT, SNEGSKA (reference sequence). The CDR3 is 14 amino acids. Here the CDR3 DNA reads TGCAGTGCTAGAGATTGGGGACAGGGTTACGAGCAGTACTTC. It encodes CSARDWGQGYEQYF.

There are many counts of this clonotype. J is TRBJ2-7 and V is TRBV7-2, with a weak D call TRBD1 (6 bases). The CDR3 totals 13 residues. Germline CDR1 SGHTA, CDR2 FQGNSA. The ends were cut back, 5 bases at V and 2 bases at J, with 10 bases in the middle. CDR3 amino acids: CASSLGTPYEQYF. In DNA, the CDR3 is TGTGCCAGCAGCCTTGGGACACCCTACGAGCAGTACTTC.

This clonotype has more than one count but fewer than ten. The V and J genes are TRBV7-9 and TRBJ2-7; D gene uncertain. V was clipped by 5 bases and J by 0 bases, with 14 bases between them. CDR1 and CDR2 from the germline V gene are SEHNR and FQNEAQ (reference sequence). CDR3 length: 15 amino acids. Here the CDR3 DNA reads TGTGCCAGCAGCCCCCGACTTAACCCCTCCTACGAGCAGTACTTC. This translates into CASSPRLNPSYEQYF.

This clonotype has just a few counts. This rearrangement joins TRBV12-3 or TRBV12-4 to TRBJ2-3, with 8 bases fitting TRBD2. This CDR3 has 15 amino acids. J gave up 2 bases and V 6 bases, and 7 bases lay outside the gene matches. This chain's CDR3 is CASSSGGVPTDTQYF. CDR3 DNA sequence: TGTGCCAGCAGCTCCGGGGGGGTACCCACAGATACGCAGTATTTT.

A few counts support this clonotype. This chain links TRBV3-1 with TRBJ1-1; D remains unclear. The CDR3 has 14 amino acids. With 0 bases removed from V and 7 bases from J, the gap between germline ends came to 12 bases. Per germline, CDR1 LGHDT and CDR2 YNNKEL (reference sequence). The CDR3 DNA reads TGTGCCAGCAGCCAAGATGGGCCAGGCATTGAAGCTTTCTTT. Translated: CASSQDGPGIEAFF.

This clonotype was observed a handful of times. V is TRBV27 and J is TRBJ2-7; 7 positions agree with TRBD1. Germline CDR1 reads MNHEY; CDR2 reads SMNVEV (reference sequence). The CDR3 spans 14 residues. V trimming: 1 base; J trimming: 6 bases; junction bases outside the gene matches: 6. CDR3 nucleotides: TGTGCCAGCAGTTTATACAGGGGTACTGGCGAGCAGTACTTC. This codes for CASSLYRGTGEQYF.

This clonotype was counted ten times or more. The chain combines TRBV5-6 with TRBJ2-7; 10 bases are shared with TRBD1. J gave up 0 bases and V 5 bases, and 2 bases lay outside the gene matches. The germline gives CDR1 SGHDT, CDR2 YYEEEE. The CDR3 is made up of 14 amino acids. The DNA of the CDR3 is TGTGCCAGCAGGCGACAGGGGGCCTCCTACGAGCAGTACTTC. It yields the protein CASRRQGASYEQYF.

In this sample, this clonotype turned up a few times. V gene TRBV6-5 combines with J gene TRBJ1-2, with 7 nucleotides matching TRBD1. CDR3 length equals 14 residues. The J segment lost 8 bases and the V segment lost 4 bases, leaving 10 bases of the junction unmatched. The germline V gene has CDR1 MNHEY and CDR2 SVGAGI. This chain's CDR3 is CASSSFQGGLGYTF. The CDR3 coding sequence is TGTGCCAGCAGTTCCTTTCAGGGGGGACTGGGCTACACCTTC.

This clonotype was counted many times. The chain couples TRBV4-3 to TRBJ1-1, with no clear D. CDR1 is LGHNA and CDR2 is YSLEER in the germline V gene. Between the trimmed V and J ends, which lost 4 bases and 4 bases, there was a span of 10 bases. There are 13 residues in the CDR3. The CDR3 sequence is CASSPVGSTEAFF. As DNA, the CDR3 is TGCGCCAGCAGCCCAGTAGGGAGCACTGAAGCTTTCTTT.

This clonotype appeared many times. V gene TRBV4-3 combines with J gene TRBJ2-3; weak D call: TRBD2 (5 bases). The V end lost 0 bases, the J end lost 4 bases, and 14 bases lay between the germline ends. Germline lookup yields CDR1 LGHNA and CDR2 YSLEER. The CDR3 runs 16 residues. The CDR3, as DNA: TGCGCCAGCAGCCAAGATCGAGGTTCCGGGGCAGATACGCAGTATTTT. It translates to CASSQDRGSGADTQYF.